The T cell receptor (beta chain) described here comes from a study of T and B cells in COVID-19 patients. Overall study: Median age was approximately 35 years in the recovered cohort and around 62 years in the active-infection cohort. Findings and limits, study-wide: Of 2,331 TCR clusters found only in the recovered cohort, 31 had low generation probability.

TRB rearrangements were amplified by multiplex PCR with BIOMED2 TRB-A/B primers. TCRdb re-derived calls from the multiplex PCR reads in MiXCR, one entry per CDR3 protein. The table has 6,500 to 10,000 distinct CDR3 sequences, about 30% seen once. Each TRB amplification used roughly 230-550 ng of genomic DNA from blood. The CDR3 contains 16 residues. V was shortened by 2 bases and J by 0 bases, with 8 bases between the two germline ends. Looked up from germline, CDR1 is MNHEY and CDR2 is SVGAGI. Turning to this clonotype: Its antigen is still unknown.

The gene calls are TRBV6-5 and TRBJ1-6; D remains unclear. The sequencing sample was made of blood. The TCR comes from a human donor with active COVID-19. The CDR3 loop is CASSYAVNSYNSPLHF. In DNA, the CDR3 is TGTGCCAGCAGTTACGCGGTGAACTCCTATAATTCACCCCTCCACTTT.